This T cell receptor (beta chain) was documented in a study of beta chain features in type 1 diabetes. One heparinised draw, averaging around 120 mL, was taken per donor. Using CD45RO/CCR7/CD25/CD127/CD95/CD27, CD4+ naive, central memory, regulatory and stem cell-like memory cells were sorted. Germline V gives CDR1 SQVTM, CDR2 ANQGSEA. The V and J ends lost 7 bases and 4 bases, in that order; junction bases with no gene match: 8. There are 14 residues in the CDR3. Expressed TCRB transcripts were sequenced because the isolated RNA had all been reverse transcribed beforehand. Reads from naive, central memory and regulatory T cell samples averaged roughly 3.8 million. Sequencing was performed with immunoSEQ multiplex PCR; in TCRdb, only in-frame clones are kept and a portion is missing. The repertoire holds some 410,000 clones, with over 9.5% as singletons. Only a few counts were recorded for this clone.

Sample: naive CD4+ T cells from blood. The receptor comes from a woman aged 18-35 years in good health. The genes are TRBV29-1 and TRBJ1-5, with 9 bases fitting TRBD1. CDR3 sequence (DNA): TGCAGCGCTGGGACAGGGAGGTTAAATCAGCCCCAGCATTTT. It yields the protein CSAGTGRLNQPQHF.